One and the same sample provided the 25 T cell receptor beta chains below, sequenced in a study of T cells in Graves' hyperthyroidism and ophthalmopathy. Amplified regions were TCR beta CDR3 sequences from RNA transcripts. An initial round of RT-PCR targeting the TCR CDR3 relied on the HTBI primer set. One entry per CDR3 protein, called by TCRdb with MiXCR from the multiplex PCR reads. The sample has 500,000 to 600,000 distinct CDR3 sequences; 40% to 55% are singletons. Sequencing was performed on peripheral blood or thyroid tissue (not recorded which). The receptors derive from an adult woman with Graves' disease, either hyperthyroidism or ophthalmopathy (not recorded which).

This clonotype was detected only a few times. DNA of the CDR3: TGTGCCAGCAGCGTAGAGCCAGGGGACGAGCAGTACTTC. Its translation is CASSVEPGDEQYF. The rearrangement uses TRBV9 and TRBJ2-7; maybe TRBD1 (6 bases). V lost 0 bases and J lost 5, with 9 bases in between. The CDR3 is made up of 13 amino acids. The germline V gene encodes CDR1 SGDLS and CDR2 YYNGEE.

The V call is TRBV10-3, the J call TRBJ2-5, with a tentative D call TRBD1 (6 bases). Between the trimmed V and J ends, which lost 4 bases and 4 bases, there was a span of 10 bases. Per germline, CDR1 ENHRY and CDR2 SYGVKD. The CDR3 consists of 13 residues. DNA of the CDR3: TGTGCCATCAGTGGGGGGCATGGAGAGACCCAGTACTTC. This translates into CAISGGHGETQYF.

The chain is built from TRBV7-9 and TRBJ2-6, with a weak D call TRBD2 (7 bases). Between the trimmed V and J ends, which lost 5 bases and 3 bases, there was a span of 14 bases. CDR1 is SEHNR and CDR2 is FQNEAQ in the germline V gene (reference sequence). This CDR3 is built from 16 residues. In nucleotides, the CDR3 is TGTGCCAGCAGCCACCGGGGGGCGCGTGGGGCCAACGTCCTGACTTTC. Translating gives CASSHRGARGANVLTF.

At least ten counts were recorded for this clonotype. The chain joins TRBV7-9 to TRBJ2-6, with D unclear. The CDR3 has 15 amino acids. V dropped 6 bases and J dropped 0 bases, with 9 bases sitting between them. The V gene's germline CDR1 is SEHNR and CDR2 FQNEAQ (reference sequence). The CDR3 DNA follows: TGTGCCAGCAGGATTGATAGCTCTGGGGCCAACGTCCTGACTTTC. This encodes CASRIDSSGANVLTF.

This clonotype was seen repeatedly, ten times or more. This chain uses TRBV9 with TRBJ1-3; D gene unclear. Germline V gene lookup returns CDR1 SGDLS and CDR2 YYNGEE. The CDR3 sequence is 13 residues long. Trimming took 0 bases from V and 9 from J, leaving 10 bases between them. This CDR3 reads CASSVEYGGTIYF. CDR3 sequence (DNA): TGTGCCAGCAGCGTAGAGTACGGCGGCACCATATATTTT.

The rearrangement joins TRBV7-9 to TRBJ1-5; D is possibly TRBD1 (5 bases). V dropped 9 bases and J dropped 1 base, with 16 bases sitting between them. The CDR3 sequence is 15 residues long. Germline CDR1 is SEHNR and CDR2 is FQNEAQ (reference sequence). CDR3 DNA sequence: TGTGCCAGTAGTATTTTCGGGGCCAGCAATCAGCCCCAGCATTTT. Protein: CASSIFGASNQPQHF.

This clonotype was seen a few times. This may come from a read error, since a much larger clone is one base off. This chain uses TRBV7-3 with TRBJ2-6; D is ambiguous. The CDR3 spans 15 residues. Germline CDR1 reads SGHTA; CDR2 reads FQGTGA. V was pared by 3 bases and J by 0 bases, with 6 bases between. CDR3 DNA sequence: TGTGCCAGCAGCTTTGCCCCCTCTGGGGCCAACGTCCTGACTTTC. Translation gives CASSFAPSGANVLTF.

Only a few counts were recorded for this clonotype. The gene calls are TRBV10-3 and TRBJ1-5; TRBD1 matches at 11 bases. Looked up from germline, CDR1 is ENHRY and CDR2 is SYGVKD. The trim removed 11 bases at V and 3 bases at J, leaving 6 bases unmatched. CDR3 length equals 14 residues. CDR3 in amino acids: CAVRGQGDNQPQHF. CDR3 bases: TGTGCCGTCCGGGGACAGGGGGACAATCAGCCCCAGCATTTT.

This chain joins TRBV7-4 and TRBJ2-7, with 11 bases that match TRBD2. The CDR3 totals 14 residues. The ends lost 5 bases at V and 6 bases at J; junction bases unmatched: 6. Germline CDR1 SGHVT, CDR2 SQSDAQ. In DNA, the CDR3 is TGTGCCAGCAGCCTTAGCGGGAGGGCCCTCGAGCAGTACTTC. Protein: CASSLSGRALEQYF.

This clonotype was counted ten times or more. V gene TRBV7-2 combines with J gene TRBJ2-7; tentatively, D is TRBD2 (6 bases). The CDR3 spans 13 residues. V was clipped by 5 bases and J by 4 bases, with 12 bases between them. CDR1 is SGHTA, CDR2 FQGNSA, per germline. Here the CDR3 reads CASSRDFLYEQYF. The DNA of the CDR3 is TGTGCCAGCAGCCGGGACTTCTTATACGAGCAGTACTTC.

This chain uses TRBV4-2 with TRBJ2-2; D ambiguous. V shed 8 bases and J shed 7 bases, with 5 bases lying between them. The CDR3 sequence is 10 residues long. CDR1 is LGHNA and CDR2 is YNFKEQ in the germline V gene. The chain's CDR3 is CASGNGELFF. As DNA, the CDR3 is TGTGCCAGCGGTAACGGGGAGCTGTTTTTT.

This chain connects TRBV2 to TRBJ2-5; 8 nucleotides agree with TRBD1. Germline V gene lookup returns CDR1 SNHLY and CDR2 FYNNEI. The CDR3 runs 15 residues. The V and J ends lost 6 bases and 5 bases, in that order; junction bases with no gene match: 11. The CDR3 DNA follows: TGTGCCAGCAGCGTCAGGCAGGGGGCTTTGGAGACCCAGTACTTC. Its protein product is CASSVRQGALETQYF.

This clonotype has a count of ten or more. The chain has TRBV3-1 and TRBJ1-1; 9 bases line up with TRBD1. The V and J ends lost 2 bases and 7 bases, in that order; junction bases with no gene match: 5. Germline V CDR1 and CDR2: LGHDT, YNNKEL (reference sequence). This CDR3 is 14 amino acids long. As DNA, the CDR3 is TGTGCCAGCAGCCAAAACAGGGGGCTGGGTGAAGCTTTCTTT. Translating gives CASSQNRGLGEAFF.

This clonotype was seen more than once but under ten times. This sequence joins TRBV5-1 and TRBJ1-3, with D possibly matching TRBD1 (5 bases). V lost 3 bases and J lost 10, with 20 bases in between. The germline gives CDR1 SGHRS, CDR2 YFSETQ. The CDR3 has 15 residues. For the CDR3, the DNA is TGCGCCAGCAGCTCCTACGGGACTAGCGAGGAGACCATATATTTT. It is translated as CASSSYGTSEETIYF.

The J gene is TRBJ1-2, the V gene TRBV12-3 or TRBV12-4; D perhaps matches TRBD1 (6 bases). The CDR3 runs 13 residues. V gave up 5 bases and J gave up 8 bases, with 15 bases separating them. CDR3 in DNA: TGTGCCAGCAGTACCGGACAGTCCACAGGCTACACCTTC. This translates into CASSTGQSTGYTF.

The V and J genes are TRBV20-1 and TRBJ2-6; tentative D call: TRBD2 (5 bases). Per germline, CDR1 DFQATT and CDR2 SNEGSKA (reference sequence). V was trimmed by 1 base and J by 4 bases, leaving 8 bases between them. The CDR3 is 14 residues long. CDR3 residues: CSARGRSGANVLTF. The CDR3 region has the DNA TGCAGTGCTAGAGGGAGGAGCGGGGCCAACGTCCTGACTTTC.

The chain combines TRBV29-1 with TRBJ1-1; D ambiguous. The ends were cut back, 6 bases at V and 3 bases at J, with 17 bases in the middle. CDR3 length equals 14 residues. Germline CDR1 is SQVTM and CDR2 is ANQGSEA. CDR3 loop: CSVEIGRAYTEAFF. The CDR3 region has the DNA TGCAGCGTCGAAATTGGGAGGGCATACACTGAAGCTTTCTTT. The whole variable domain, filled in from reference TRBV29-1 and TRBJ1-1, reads SAVISQKPSRDICQRGTSLTIQCQVDSQVTMMFWYRQQPGQSLTLIATANQGSEATYESGFVIDKFPISRPNLTFSTLTVSNMSPEDSSIYLCSVEIGRAYTEAFFGQGTRLTVV.

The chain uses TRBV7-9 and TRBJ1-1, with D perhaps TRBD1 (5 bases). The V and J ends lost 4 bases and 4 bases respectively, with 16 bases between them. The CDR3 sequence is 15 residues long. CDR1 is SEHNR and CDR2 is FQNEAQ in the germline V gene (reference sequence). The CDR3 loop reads CASSYSWGIGTEAFF. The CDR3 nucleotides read TGTGCCAGCAGCTATTCATGGGGGATTGGCACTGAAGCTTTCTTT.

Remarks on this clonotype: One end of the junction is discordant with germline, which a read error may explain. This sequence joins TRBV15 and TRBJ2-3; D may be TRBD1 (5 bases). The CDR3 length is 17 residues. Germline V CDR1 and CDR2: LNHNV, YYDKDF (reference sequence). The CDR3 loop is CASSVGASPGSTDTQYF. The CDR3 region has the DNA TGTGCCAGCAGCGTAGGGGCCAGCCCGGGTTCCACAGATACGCAGTATTTT.

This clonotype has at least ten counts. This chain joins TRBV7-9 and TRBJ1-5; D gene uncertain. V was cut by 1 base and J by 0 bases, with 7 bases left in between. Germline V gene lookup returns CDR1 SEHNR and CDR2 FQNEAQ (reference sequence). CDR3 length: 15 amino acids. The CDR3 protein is CASSLGPGSNQPQHF. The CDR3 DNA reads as TGTGCCAGCAGCTTAGGGCCTGGTAGCAATCAGCCCCAGCATTTT.

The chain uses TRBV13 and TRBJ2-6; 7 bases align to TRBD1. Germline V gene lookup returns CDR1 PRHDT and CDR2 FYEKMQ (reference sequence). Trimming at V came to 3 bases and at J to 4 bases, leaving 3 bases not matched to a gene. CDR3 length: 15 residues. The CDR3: CASSFSTGGANVLTF. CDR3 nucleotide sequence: TGTGCCAGCAGCTTCTCGACAGGGGGGGCCAACGTCCTGACTTTC.

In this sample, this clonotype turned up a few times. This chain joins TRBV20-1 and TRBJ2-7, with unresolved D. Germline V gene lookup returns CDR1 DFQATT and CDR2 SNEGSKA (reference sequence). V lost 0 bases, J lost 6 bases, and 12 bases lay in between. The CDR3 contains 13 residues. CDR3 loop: CSARDVSLVEQYF. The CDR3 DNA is TGCAGTGCTAGAGACGTATCACTGGTCGAGCAGTACTTC.

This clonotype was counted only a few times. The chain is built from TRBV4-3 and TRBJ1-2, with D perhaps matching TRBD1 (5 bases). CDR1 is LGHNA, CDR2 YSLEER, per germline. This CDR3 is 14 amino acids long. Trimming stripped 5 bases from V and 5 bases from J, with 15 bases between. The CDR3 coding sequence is TGCGCCAGCAGCTACGGGACCGGGGCTTATGGCTACACCTTC. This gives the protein CASSYGTGAYGYTF.

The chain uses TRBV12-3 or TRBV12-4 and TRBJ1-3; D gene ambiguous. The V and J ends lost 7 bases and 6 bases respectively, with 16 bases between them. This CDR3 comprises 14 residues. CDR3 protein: CASTPTRRKNTIYF. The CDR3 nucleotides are TGTGCCAGCACCCCGACGAGGAGGAAAAACACCATATATTTT.

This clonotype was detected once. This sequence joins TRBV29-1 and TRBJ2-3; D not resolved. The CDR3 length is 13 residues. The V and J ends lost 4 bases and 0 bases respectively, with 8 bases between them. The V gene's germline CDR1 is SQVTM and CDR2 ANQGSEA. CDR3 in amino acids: CSVASGSTDTQYF. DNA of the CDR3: TGCAGCGTTGCGTCCGGGAGCACAGATACGCAGTATTTT.